The rows below give T cell receptor beta chains drawn from one sample of a study of cytomegalovirus exposure and HLA in healthy donors. TCRdb keeps only in-frame clones here, not all; method: immunoSEQ multiplex PCR. This sample carries more than 85,000 clones, roughly 86% of them seen once, and the ten largest clones take around 2%. Sequencing was performed on PBMCs. Source of these receptors: a man between 40 and 49 years old in good health and CMV-seronegative. Both conserved end residues are part of each CDR3. D genes are given only for firm matches. Rows give clone size only sometimes, using once, few, many, or a class for an expanded clone.

abundance: -
d_gene: -
v_gene: TRBV15
j_gene: TRBJ1-5
CDR3aa: CATSLGQTYSNQPQHF
CDR3nt: TGTGCCACCAGCTTAGGACAAACTTATAGCAATCAGCCCCAGCATTTT

abundance: -
d_gene: -
v_gene: TRBV7-8
j_gene: TRBJ1-1
CDR3aa: CASSFNMETEAFF
CDR3nt: TGTGCCAGCAGCTTTAATATGGAGACTGAAGCTTTCTTT

abundance: -
d_gene: TRBD1
v_gene: TRBV29-1
j_gene: TRBJ1-2
CDR3aa: CSVEDYRGLYGYTF
CDR3nt: TGCAGCGTTGAAGATTACAGGGGGTTATATGGCTACACCTTC

abundance: -
d_gene: -
v_gene: TRBV30
j_gene: TRBJ1-1
CDR3aa: CAWSRERVTEAFF
CDR3nt: TGTGCCTGGAGTCGGGAAAGAGTAACTGAAGCTTTCTTT

abundance: few
d_gene: -
v_gene: TRBV19
j_gene: TRBJ1-5
CDR3aa: CASMSGSAQPQHF
CDR3nt: TGTGCCAGTATGTCGGGGTCGGCTCAGCCCCAGCATTTT

abundance: once
d_gene: -
v_gene: TRBV7-2
j_gene: TRBJ2-5
CDR3aa: CASSLKETQYF
CDR3nt: TGTGCCAGCAGCCTTAAAGAGACCCAGTACTTC

abundance: -
d_gene: -
v_gene: TRBV4-1
j_gene: TRBJ1-5
CDR3aa: CASSSRGDSQPQHF
CDR3nt: TGCGCCAGCAGCTCCCGTGGAGATAGTCAGCCCCAGCATTTT

abundance: -
d_gene: -
v_gene: TRBV7-8
j_gene: TRBJ2-7
CDR3aa: CASSSRVDEQYF
CDR3nt: TGTGCCAGCAGCAGCCGGGTTGACGAGCAGTACTTC

abundance: -
d_gene: -
v_gene: TRBV6-5
j_gene: TRBJ1-5
CDR3aa: CASRVSLNQPQHF
CDR3nt: TGTGCCAGCAGAGTCAGTCTCAATCAGCCCCAGCATTTT

abundance: -
d_gene: -
v_gene: TRBV7-2
j_gene: TRBJ1-6
CDR3aa: CASSERGGVNSPLHF
CDR3nt: TGTGCCAGCTCCGAGAGGGGGGGAGTTAATTCACCCCTCCACTTT

abundance: once
d_gene: -
v_gene: TRBV6-5
j_gene: TRBJ1-4
CDR3aa: CASSHRASNEKLFF
CDR3nt: TGTGCCAGCAGTCACAGGGCCTCTAATGAAAAACTGTTTTTT

abundance: -
d_gene: -
v_gene: TRBV2
j_gene: TRBJ1-5
CDR3aa: CASRGGGAGQPQHF
CDR3nt: TGTGCCAGCAGGGGTGGGGGGGCTGGTCAGCCCCAGCATTTT

abundance: -
d_gene: -
v_gene: TRBV15
j_gene: TRBJ1-3
CDR3aa: CATSRASGQYSGNTIYF
CDR3nt: TGTGCCACCAGCAGAGCTTCCGGACAGTACTCTGGAAACACCATATATTTT

abundance: -
d_gene: -
v_gene: TRBV6-5
j_gene: TRBJ2-7
CDR3aa: CASRLSVGNNEQYF
CDR3nt: TGTGCCAGCAGACTCTCGGTCGGGAACAACGAGCAGTACTTC

abundance: many
d_gene: -
v_gene: TRBV5-6
j_gene: TRBJ1-2
CDR3aa: CASERVNYGYTF
CDR3nt: TGTGCCAGCGAGAGGGTTAACTATGGCTACACCTTC

abundance: -
d_gene: -
v_gene: TRBV7-2
j_gene: TRBJ2-1
CDR3aa: CASSLILYNEQFF
CDR3nt: TGTGCCAGCAGCTTAATCCTATACAATGAGCAGTTCTTC

abundance: -
d_gene: TRBD2
v_gene: TRBV30
j_gene: TRBJ2-3
CDR3aa: CAWSLGGADTQYF
CDR3nt: TGTGCCTGGAGTCTGGGGGGGGCAGATACGCAGTATTTT

abundance: -
d_gene: -
v_gene: TRBV30
j_gene: TRBJ2-6
CDR3aa: CAWSVLVQGVGANILTF
CDR3nt: TGTGCCTGGAGTGTACTGGTGCAGGGAGTGGGGGCCAACATCCTGACTTTC

abundance: -
d_gene: TRBD1
v_gene: TRBV5-1
j_gene: TRBJ1-4
CDR3aa: CASSAGTANEKLFF
CDR3nt: TGCGCCAGCAGCGCCGGGACAGCTAATGAAAAACTGTTTTTT

abundance: -
d_gene: -
v_gene: TRBV5-6
j_gene: TRBJ1-3
CDR3aa: CASSLYGVSGNTIYF
CDR3nt: TGTGCCAGCAGCTTGTACGGGGTCTCTGGAAACACCATATATTTT

abundance: few
d_gene: -
v_gene: TRBV5-1
j_gene: TRBJ1-2
CDR3aa: CASSGATGREGYTF
CDR3nt: TGCGCCAGCAGCGGGGCCACAGGGAGAGAAGGCTACACCTTC

abundance: -
d_gene: TRBD1
v_gene: TRBV6-1
j_gene: TRBJ2-2
CDR3aa: CASNRGLNTGELFF
CDR3nt: TGTGCCTCTAACAGGGGGCTGAACACCGGGGAGCTGTTTTTT

abundance: few
d_gene: -
v_gene: TRBV7-6
j_gene: TRBJ1-4
CDR3aa: CASSVGGVSGKLFF
CDR3nt: TGTGCCAGCAGCGTGGGGGGGGTTTCGGGAAAACTGTTTTTT

abundance: -
d_gene: -
v_gene: TRBV5-1
j_gene: TRBJ2-6
CDR3aa: CASSTKPTGNGANVLTF
CDR3nt: TGCGCCAGCAGCACCAAACCAACAGGGAACGGGGCCAACGTCCTGACTTTC

abundance: -
d_gene: -
v_gene: TRBV9
j_gene: TRBJ2-3
CDR3aa: CASSVGWAEGDTQYF
CDR3nt: TGTGCCAGCAGCGTAGGGTGGGCCGAGGGAGATACGCAGTATTTT

abundance: -
d_gene: TRBD1
v_gene: TRBV28
j_gene: TRBJ2-4
CDR3aa: CASSSTSTGGANIQYF
CDR3nt: TGTGCCAGCAGTTCCACTTCAACAGGGGGCGCAAACATTCAGTACTTC

abundance: once
d_gene: -
v_gene: TRBV7-2
j_gene: TRBJ1-2
CDR3aa: CASSLLGGTETNYGYTF
CDR3nt: TGTGCCAGCAGCTTACTTGGAGGAACCGAAACTAACTATGGCTACACCTTC

abundance: -
d_gene: TRBD1
v_gene: TRBV7-3
j_gene: TRBJ1-5
CDR3aa: CASIETGESNQPQHF
CDR3nt: TGTGCCAGCATCGAGACAGGGGAAAGTAATCAGCCCCAGCATTTT